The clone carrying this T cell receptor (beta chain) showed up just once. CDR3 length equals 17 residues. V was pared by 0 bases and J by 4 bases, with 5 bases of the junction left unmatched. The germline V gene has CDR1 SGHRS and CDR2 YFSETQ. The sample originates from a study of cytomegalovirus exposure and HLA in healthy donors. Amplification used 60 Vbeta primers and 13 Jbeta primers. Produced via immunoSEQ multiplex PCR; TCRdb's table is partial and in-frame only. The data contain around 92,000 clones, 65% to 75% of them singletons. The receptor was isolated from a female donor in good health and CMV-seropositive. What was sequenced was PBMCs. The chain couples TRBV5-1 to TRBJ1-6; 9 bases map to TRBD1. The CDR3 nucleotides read TGCGCCAGCAGCTTGGTCGCGACAGGGGGGTATAATTCACCCCTCCACTTT. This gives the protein CASSLVATGGYNSPLHF.